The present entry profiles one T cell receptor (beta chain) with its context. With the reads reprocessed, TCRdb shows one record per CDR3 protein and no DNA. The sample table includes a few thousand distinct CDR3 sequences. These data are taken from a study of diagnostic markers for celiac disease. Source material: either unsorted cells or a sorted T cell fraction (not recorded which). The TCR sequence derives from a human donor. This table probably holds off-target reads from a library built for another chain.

The chain's CDR3 is CASSQGGWNGKLFF. The chain employs TRBV3-1 and TRBJ1-4. Germline V gives CDR1 LGHDT, CDR2 YNNKEL (reference sequence). This CDR3 has 14 amino acids.